These T cell receptor beta chains were read from a single sample in a study of T cell clusters in autoimmune cytopenias. TCRdb re-analyzed the multiplex PCR reads; it lists each CDR3 protein once, without DNA. Seen in this sample are roughly 5,200 distinct CDR3 sequences; the ten most common clones hold roughly 35%. In addition, the sample was reused for a study of T cell repertoires in aging, cancer and after chemotherapy.

The sample taken for sequencing was peripheral blood. The receptors here all came from a human donor in good health. CDR3s include the opening cysteine and the closing phenylalanine or tryptophan. Fields, in order: V gene, J gene, clone size, CDR3 protein. Size values are once, few and many counts, or a class for expanded clones, and some rows have none.

>TRBV10-2|TRBJ2-3|-
CASLDSNTDTQYF
>TRBV6-2/TRBV6-3|TRBJ2-3|-
CASSQGGRTDTQYF
>TRBV6-2/TRBV6-3|TRBJ1-3|-
CASSSTGSGNTIYF
>TRBV5-6|TRBJ2-2|medium-sized
CASSLGGRDTGELFF
>TRBV7-9|TRBJ2-2|-
CASSPPFRTSTGELFF
>TRBV19|TRBJ2-7|-
CASSPLAGAYYEQYF
>TRBV6-1|TRBJ1-3|-
CASGSGALSGNTIYF
>TRBV6-1|TRBJ2-7|medium-sized
CASSETLLLYEQYF
>TRBV5-6|TRBJ2-2|medium-sized
CASSPFEGVNTGELFF
>TRBV19|TRBJ2-3|medium-sized
CASSIPGLAGTSSRYF
>TRBV5-5|TRBJ1-4|-
CASSLAQGANEKLFF
>TRBV7-9|TRBJ1-6|-
CASSPGEGGSPLHF
>TRBV11-1|TRBJ2-7|medium-sized
CASSPTGTYEQYF
>TRBV15|TRBJ2-7|medium-sized
CATSRVHGSEQYF
>TRBV12-3/TRBV12-4|TRBJ1-2|medium-sized
CASSFGLGRDGYTF
>TRBV18|TRBJ1-1|-
CASSRGRTNTEAFF
>TRBV27|TRBJ1-6|-
CASSLVREGSPLHF
>TRBV6-5|TRBJ1-4|-
CASSYVGARGEKLFF
>TRBV11-1|TRBJ2-6|large
CASSLQSGANVLTF
>TRBV27|TRBJ2-2|-
CASSLGYTGELFF
>TRBV7-9|TRBJ1-6|-
CASSPPTGKNSPLHF
>TRBV15|TRBJ2-1|-
CATSRPPATRANEQFF
>TRBV27|TRBJ2-3|medium-sized
CASSSSRWRTDTQYF
>TRBV6-5|TRBJ2-7|-
CASSKRPLGERGVYEQYF
>TRBV29-1|TRBJ2-1|large
CSVVRNYNEQFF
>TRBV15|TRBJ2-2|medium-sized
CATSKYGVRIGELFF
>TRBV28|TRBJ1-1|-
CASRLRGGVGTEAFF
>TRBV6-1|TRBJ1-6|-
CASSEFADYNSPLHF
>TRBV19|TRBJ1-2|-
CASTGQGAYGYTF
>TRBV29-1|TRBJ1-2|medium-sized
CSAEQGGYGYTF
>TRBV15|TRBJ2-6|medium-sized
CATSSGQARAGANVLTF
>TRBV27|TRBJ2-7|-
CASSGYRAGGYEQYF
>TRBV30|TRBJ1-2|-
CAWSARPGQGAYGYTF
>TRBV5-5|TRBJ2-3|-
CASSSSGGAHGTQYF
>TRBV27|TRBJ2-7|-
CASRMIGSSYEQYF
>TRBV6-6|TRBJ2-1|-
CATALSASRYIEQFF
>TRBV15|TRBJ2-3|-
CATPSPWGLAGVVDTQYF
>TRBV27|TRBJ1-2|-
CASSFKRTGYGYTF
>TRBV30|TRBJ1-4|medium-sized
CAWRGGGAPNEKLFF
>TRBV30|TRBJ2-1|medium-sized
CAWSVRGLYNEQFF
>TRBV19|TRBJ2-7|medium-sized
CASSRGGGFYEQYF
>TRBV6-1|TRBJ2-6|medium-sized
CASSAGSFSGANVLTF
>TRBV6-1|TRBJ2-5|-
CASSAPQLSGVETQYF
>TRBV15|TRBJ1-2|-
CATSREPRDRNHYGYTF
>TRBV19|TRBJ2-3|medium-sized
CASSIYRESTHTQYF
>TRBV5-6|TRBJ2-7|-
CASSKKWGLQGSNYEQYF
>TRBV27|TRBJ1-1|-
CASRGVGGNTEAFF
>TRBV19|TRBJ2-1|medium-sized
CASSSGIEQFF